These 13 T cell receptor beta chains were sequenced from one sample in a study of identical twins. TCRdb reanalysed the 5' RACE reads using MiXCR and keeps one entry per CDR3 protein. The data show approximately 220,000 distinct CDR3 sequences, 6% to 8.5% seen once. The same sample was also used in a study of yellow fever vaccine responses in identical twins.

The material sequenced was CD8+ T cells sorted from blood. These receptors came from a woman between 18 and 29 years old in good health.

This clonotype was counted ten times or more. The rearrangement joins TRBV7-9 to TRBJ1-1; D ambiguous. The V and J ends lost 4 bases and 3 bases respectively, with 15 bases between them. The CDR3 extends over 15 amino acids. Germline CDR1 reads SEHNR; CDR2 reads FQNEAQ (reference sequence). This CDR3 reads CASSSGPLGYTEAFF. In DNA form, the CDR3 reads TGTGCCAGCAGCTCGGGCCCGCTCGGCTACACTGAAGCTTTCTTT.

J is TRBJ2-7 and V is TRBV5-5; D gene unclear. Germline values: CDR1 SGHKS, CDR2 YYEKEE (reference sequence). V gave up 0 bases and J gave up 1 base, with 11 bases separating them. The CDR3 is 15 residues long. The CDR3 reads CASSLETHTSYEQYF. The CDR3 nucleotides read TGTGCCAGCAGCTTGGAGACACATACTTCCTACGAGCAGTACTTC.

This clonotype has ten or more counts. Here the CDR3 reads CASSGQGSGYEQYF. Here the CDR3 DNA reads TGTGCCAGCAGCGGACAGGGATCGGGCTACGAGCAGTACTTC. This chain uses TRBV7-9 with TRBJ2-7, with 8 nucleotides matching TRBD1. The CDR3 length is 14 residues. Germline V lookup: CDR1 SEHNR, CDR2 FQNEAQ (reference sequence). The junction had 6 bases not matched to a gene; V was cut back by 5 bases and J by 3 bases.

The V gene is TRBV4-1, the J gene TRBJ2-5, with 10 bases fitting TRBD2. The CDR3 consists of 17 residues. V shed 2 bases, J shed 2 bases, and the junction held 8 bases outside the gene matches. The germline V gene has CDR1 MGHRA and CDR2 YSYEKL. In DNA form, the CDR3 reads TGCGCCAGCAGCCAAATGGGTAGCGGGGGGCCACAAGAGACCCAGTACTTC. Its translation is CASSQMGSGGPQETQYF.

V is TRBV3-1 and J is TRBJ2-3; TRBD2 agrees at 7 bases. J gave up 2 bases and V 5 bases, and 4 bases lay outside the gene matches. CDR3 length: 14 residues. From germline, CDR1 is LGHDT and CDR2 YNNKEL (reference sequence). CDR3: CASSSRGDTDTQYF. CDR3 in DNA: TGTGCCAGCAGCTCCCGGGGGGACACAGATACGCAGTATTTT.

This clonotype was counted at least ten times. The gene calls are TRBV13 and TRBJ1-6; TRBD1 matches at 7 bases. The trim removed 5 bases at V and 8 bases at J, leaving 9 bases unmatched. Germline CDR1 PRHDT, CDR2 FYEKMQ (reference sequence). This CDR3 has 15 residues. In nucleotides, the CDR3 is TGTGCCAGCAGCAGTACGGGACAGAAGGATTCACCCCTCCACTTT. Amino acids: CASSSTGQKDSPLHF.

This clonotype was counted only a few times. J is TRBJ2-5 and V is TRBV7-9; no clear D gene. Trimming took 3 bases from V and 2 from J, leaving 13 bases between them. CDR3 length: 15 amino acids. Looked up from germline, CDR1 is SEHNR and CDR2 is FQNEAQ (reference sequence). CDR3 region: CASSLVFELQETQYF. CDR3 coding DNA: TGTGCCAGCAGCTTGGTCTTTGAATTACAAGAGACCCAGTACTTC.

This clonotype was counted ten times or more. The chain carries TRBV5-6 and TRBJ1-1; D gene uncertain. Trimming took off 1 base at V and 4 bases at J, with 5 bases between the two ends. The CDR3 extends over 12 amino acids. The V gene's germline CDR1 is SGHDT and CDR2 YYEEEE. Here the CDR3 reads CASSLSPTEAFF. Written as DNA, the CDR3 is TGTGCCAGCAGCTTGTCGCCCACTGAAGCTTTCTTT.

This clonotype turned up a few times. V and J are TRBV2 and TRBJ2-7; TRBD2 agrees at 12 bases. The trim removed 5 bases at V and 3 bases at J, leaving 11 bases unmatched. Germline V CDR1 and CDR2: SNHLY, FYNNEI. The CDR3 sequence is 17 residues long. CDR3 sequence (DNA): TGTGCCAGCAGTCGTTCGGGACTAGCGGGTTCTTTCTACGAGCAGTACTTC. Encoded protein: CASSRSGLAGSFYEQYF. Complete variable domain (other parts from reference TRBV2 and TRBJ2-7): EPEVTQTPSHQVTQMGQEVILRCVPISNHLYFYWYRQILGQKVEFLVSFYNNEISEKSEIFDDQFSVERPDGSNFTLKIRSTKLEDSAMYFCASSRSGLAGSFYEQYFGPGTRLTVT.

This clonotype came up many times. The genes are TRBV12-3 or TRBV12-4 and TRBJ2-1, with D possibly being TRBD1 (6 bases). Trimming took 6 bases from V and 2 from J, leaving 8 bases between them. The CDR3 contains 13 residues. The CDR3 nucleotides read TGTGCCAGCAGGGACAGAGCCTACAATGAGCAGTTCTTC. This encodes CASRDRAYNEQFF.

This clonotype was picked up a small number of times. The chain joins TRBV7-9 to TRBJ2-3; D uncertain. The CDR3 loop spans 14 amino acids. Trimming took off 4 bases at V and 2 bases at J, with 10 bases between the two ends. Per the germline V gene, CDR1 is SEHNR and CDR2 is FQNEAQ (reference sequence). This CDR3 is CASSSGEVTDTQYF. DNA of the CDR3: TGTGCCAGCAGCTCAGGCGAGGTCACAGATACGCAGTATTTT.

This clonotype was counted a few times. The CDR3 nucleotides are TGCGCCAGCAGCCCCCGGGACCAAAGGGCTGATACGCAGTATTTT. Translation gives CASSPRDQRADTQYF. The chain carries TRBV4-1 and TRBJ2-3; D is possibly TRBD1 or TRBD2 (5 bases each). The CDR3 extends over 15 amino acids. The V gene's germline CDR1 is MGHRA and CDR2 YSYEKL. Trimming removed 4 bases from V and 6 bases from J, with 17 bases in between.

J is TRBJ2-1 and V is TRBV7-6; D may correspond to TRBD1 or TRBD2 (5 bases each). The V and J ends lost 1 base and 4 bases respectively, with 14 bases between them. CDR3 length equals 16 residues. CDR1 and CDR2 (germline): SGHVS, FNYEAQ. In nucleotides, the CDR3 is TGTGCCAGCAGCTTAGGCTTACCGGGACGGTACAATGAGCAGTTCTTC. Residues: CASSLGLPGRYNEQFF. The full variable domain, its missing parts supplied by reference TRBV7-6 and TRBJ2-1, is GAGVSQSPRYKVTKRGQDVALRCDPISGHVSLYWYRQALGQGPEFLTYFNYEAQQDKSGLPNDRFSAERPEGSISTLTIQRTEQRDSAMYRCASSLGLPGRYNEQFFGPGTRLTVL.